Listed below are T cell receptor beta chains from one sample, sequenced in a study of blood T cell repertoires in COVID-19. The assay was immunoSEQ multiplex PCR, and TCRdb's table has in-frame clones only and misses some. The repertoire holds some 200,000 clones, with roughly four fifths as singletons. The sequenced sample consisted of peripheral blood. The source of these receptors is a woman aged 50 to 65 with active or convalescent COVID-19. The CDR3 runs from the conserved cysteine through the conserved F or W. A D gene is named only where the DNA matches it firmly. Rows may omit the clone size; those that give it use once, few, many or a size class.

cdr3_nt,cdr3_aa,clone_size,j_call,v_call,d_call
TGCGCCAGCAGCTTGGGGTCAGGGGGACATACCCGTGAAAAACTGTTTTTT,CASSLGSGGHTREKLFF,NA,TRBJ1-4,TRBV5-1,TRBD1
TGTGCCAGCAGTTTGCCCGGGACTAGCGTAGAGACCCAGTACTTC,CASSLPGTSVETQYF,NA,TRBJ2-5,TRBV6-2/TRBV6-3,TRBD2
TGCGCCAGCAGTGAGTCTTCGGGGAGCAATGAGCAGTTCTTC,CASSESSGSNEQFF,NA,TRBJ2-1,TRBV10-1,NA
TGTGCCAGCAGCCAGCCTCTTCTAGGCTCGGAGCAGTTCTTC,CASSQPLLGSEQFF,NA,TRBJ2-1,TRBV3-1/TRBV3-2,NA
TGTGCCAGCTCGAGGGATTTGGGCAATCAGCCCCAGCATTTT,CASSRDLGNQPQHF,NA,TRBJ1-5,TRBV6-5,NA
TGCGCCAGCAGGACGCCGGGACAGGGGGCTAGCATTCGTTCACCCCTCCACTTT,CASRTPGQGASIRSPLHF,NA,TRBJ1-6,TRBV23-1,TRBD1
TGTGCCAGCAGCAATACCGGGACAACTGGCTACACCTTC,CASSNTGTTGYTF,NA,TRBJ1-2,TRBV13,NA
TGTGCCAGTACCGCTAGGCCGCTTACCGGGACAGATCAGCCCCAGCATTTT,CASTARPLTGTDQPQHF,NA,TRBJ1-5,TRBV19,TRBD1
TGTGCCAGCAGTTCCCCAGACAGGAAGGGACAAGCTTTCTTT,CASSSPDRKGQAFF,NA,TRBJ1-1,TRBV28,NA
TGTGCCAGCAGTTACGGCGGCGGGAACACTGAAGCTTTCTTT,CASSYGGGNTEAFF,NA,TRBJ1-1,TRBV27,NA
TGTGCCAGCAGCCTTGGAGGGGTTGCTTCACCCCTCCACTTT,CASSLGGVASPLHF,NA,TRBJ1-6,TRBV11-2,NA
TGTGCCAGCAGTGCCCCGGGACAGGGACTCCAAGAGACCCAGTACTTC,CASSAPGQGLQETQYF,NA,TRBJ2-5,TRBV6-1,TRBD1
TGTGCCACCAGTGACCGGGACAGGGGGCCGACTAACTATGGCTACACCTTC,CATSDRDRGPTNYGYTF,NA,TRBJ1-2,TRBV24-1,TRBD1
TGTGCCAGCAGCCCGAGAGACAGGACTAATGAAAAACTGTTTTTT,CASSPRDRTNEKLFF,NA,TRBJ1-4,TRBV9,NA
TGTGCCAGACAGGGACAGCGGGGGGCCGGGGAGCTGTTTTTT,CARQGQRGAGELFF,NA,TRBJ2-2,TRBV2,TRBD2
TGTGCCAGCAGCCTGCAGTCAGGGCGGAGGGGTACTGAAGCTTTCTTT,CASSLQSGRRGTEAFF,NA,TRBJ1-1,TRBV5-8,NA
TGTGCCAGCAGCTTGTTGGGGACAGGGGATTACGATACGCAGTATTTT,CASSLLGTGDYDTQYF,NA,TRBJ2-3,TRBV5-4,TRBD1
TGTGCCAGTAGTACAGGACAGGGGAGGAACGAGCAGTACTTC,CASSTGQGRNEQYF,NA,TRBJ2-7,TRBV19,TRBD1
TGTGCCAGCAGCGGTACCCCGGTCGGGCCCCAGCATTTT,CASSGTPVGPQHF,NA,TRBJ1-5,TRBV5-4,NA
TGTGCCAGCAGCGGCCGAGGGGGGAACACTGAAGCTTTCTTT,CASSGRGGNTEAFF,NA,TRBJ1-1,TRBV2,NA
TGCGCCAGCAGTTGGGGACAGACAGATACGCAGTATTTT,CASSWGQTDTQYF,NA,TRBJ2-3,TRBV5-1,TRBD1
TGTGCCAGCAGCTTGGGAGCGGGGGGGCTAGCGAACACCGGGGAGCTGTTTTTT,CASSLGAGGLANTGELFF,NA,TRBJ2-2,TRBV7-7,TRBD2
TGTGCCAGCAGTTTATCGGCCAGGGTGAGAGAGAACACTGAAGCTTTCTTT,CASSLSARVRENTEAFF,once,TRBJ1-1,TRBV27,NA
TGTGCCAGCAGCCCGCAGGGTGGCACAGATACGCAGTATTTT,CASSPQGGTDTQYF,NA,TRBJ2-3,TRBV28,NA
TGCGCCAGCAGTGAATACGGGGGGTACACAGATACGCAGTATTTT,CASSEYGGYTDTQYF,NA,TRBJ2-3,TRBV10-2,TRBD2
TGTGCCAGCAGCCCGCGGACTAGCGGGAGTAGCGAGCAGTACTTC,CASSPRTSGSSEQYF,NA,TRBJ2-7,TRBV9,TRBD2
TGTGCCAGCAGTTTCCCTGACAGGGCCTATGGCTACACCTTC,CASSFPDRAYGYTF,NA,TRBJ1-2,TRBV28,TRBD1
TGTGCCAGCTCACCGCAGCGACAGGGATCTTCCGGAAACACCATATATTTT,CASSPQRQGSSGNTIYF,NA,TRBJ1-3,TRBV18,TRBD1
TGTGCCAGCAGTTTCCAAGGACTAGCGGGAGTAAATGAGCAGTTCTTC,CASSFQGLAGVNEQFF,NA,TRBJ2-1,TRBV27,TRBD2
TGCGCCAGCAGCCAAGGTCTAAGGGGGATTAGCAATCAGCCCCAGCATTTT,CASSQGLRGISNQPQHF,NA,TRBJ1-5,TRBV4-1,NA
TGCGCCAGCAGTGAGTCGGGGGGACAGGGACCTTTCTTT,CASSESGGQGPFF,NA,TRBJ1-1,TRBV10-1,TRBD1
TGTGCCAGCAGTCGACAGGGGACCCCGTGGGGCAATCAGCCCCAGCATTTT,CASSRQGTPWGNQPQHF,NA,TRBJ1-5,TRBV6-6,TRBD1
TGTGCCAGCAGCTCACCGGAGTCGGGATACTATGGCTACACCTTC,CASSSPESGYYGYTF,NA,TRBJ1-2,TRBV7-9,NA
TGTGCCAGTGGGCTAGCGGGGGGGCCCCATGAGCAGTTCTTC,CASGLAGGPHEQFF,NA,TRBJ2-1,TRBV6-6,TRBD2
TGTGCCAGTAGCGAGGGGAGGAACTACCACTACAATGAGCAGTTCTTC,CASSEGRNYHYNEQFF,NA,TRBJ2-1,TRBV19,NA
TGTGCCAGCAATTTGGGGAGGCGAGCTTTCTTT,CASNLGRRAFF,NA,TRBJ1-1,TRBV28,NA
TGTGCCAGCAGCTTGGAAAGAGCTAGCCTCTTCACAGATACGCAGTATTTT,CASSLERASLFTDTQYF,NA,TRBJ2-3,TRBV5-4,NA
TGTGCCAGCAGTTACCGGCGGGAATGGGATGGCTACACCTTC,CASSYRREWDGYTF,NA,TRBJ1-2,TRBV6-2/TRBV6-3,NA
TGTGCCAGCAGCTTGGACGGCTCTGGGGCCAACGTCCTGACTTTC,CASSLDGSGANVLTF,NA,TRBJ2-6,TRBV5-4,NA
TGTGCCAGCAGCTACGACAGGGGGCGAGCCGGGGAGCTGTTTTTT,CASSYDRGRAGELFF,NA,TRBJ2-2,TRBV11-2,TRBD1
TGCGCCAGCAGCCAAGGGCAGGGTGGAGACATAGAAAAACTGTTTTTT,CASSQGQGGDIEKLFF,NA,TRBJ1-4,TRBV4-1,NA
TGTGCCAGCAGCGTAGGGGGCGGGGGTCAGCCCCAGCATTTT,CASSVGGGGQPQHF,NA,TRBJ1-5,TRBV9,NA
TGTGCCAGCAGTGAACCGGACAGCTATAATTCACCCCTCCACTTT,CASSEPDSYNSPLHF,NA,TRBJ1-6,TRBV25-1,NA
TGTGCCACCAGTGATAGTCGGCAGGGGACAGATACGCAGTATTTT,CATSDSRQGTDTQYF,NA,TRBJ2-3,TRBV24-1,NA
TGTGCCAGCAGTTTTCCCGGACTAGCGGGAGGATACACAGATACGCAGTATTTT,CASSFPGLAGGYTDTQYF,NA,TRBJ2-3,TRBV28,TRBD2
TGTGCCAGCTCAAGAAACAGGGACGGACCCACCTTC,CASSRNRDGPTF,NA,TRBJ1-2,TRBV18,NA
TGTGCCAGGGTTCGACAGGGGCTCGAGGGAAAAAACTATGGCTACACCTTC,CARVRQGLEGKNYGYTF,once,TRBJ1-2,TRBV14,TRBD1
TGTGCCAGCAGCTTAGTGGGCGAAAAACTGTTTTTT,CASSLVGEKLFF,NA,TRBJ1-4,TRBV11-2,NA
TGTGCCAGCAGCCCGACAGGGCGCTCCAATCAGCCCCAGCATTTT,CASSPTGRSNQPQHF,once,TRBJ1-5,TRBV28,TRBD1
TGTGCCAGCAGTCAGGGACAGGGCGAGGATGAAAAACTGTTTTTT,CASSQGQGEDEKLFF,NA,TRBJ1-4,TRBV6-1,TRBD1
TGCGCCAGCAGCTTGGAGACTAGCGGGGGGGCTAGCACAGATACGCAGTATTTT,CASSLETSGGASTDTQYF,few,TRBJ2-3,TRBV5-1,TRBD2
TGCGCCAGCAGTTCTACCTACGAGCAGTACTTC,CASSSTYEQYF,NA,TRBJ2-7,TRBV5-1,NA